The text below deals with one T cell receptor beta chain. Its antigen specificity is not known. No much larger clone exists at a distance of one base, and base qualities are not known. A single peripheral blood draw of about 116 mL on average was collected from each donor into heparinised tubes. A BD FACSAria II and a panel including CD45RO, CCR7, CD25, CD127, CD95 and CD27 were used to sort naive, central memory, regulatory and stem cell-like memory CD4+ T cells. Every sorted population had a purity above 95%. PBMCs were separated immediately by Lymphoprep density gradient centrifugation and were stained directly, without being cultured. So that batch effects would be minimized, each experiment stained and sorted samples in pairs, pairing one healthy donor with one patient. The entire amount of isolated RNA was reverse transcribed using the High Capacity cDNA Reverse Transcription Kit, so the sequenced TCRB transcripts were expressed ones. Deep immunoSEQ sequencing was applied to naive, central memory and regulatory T cell samples, giving an average of roughly 3.5 million total reads per sample. Sorted cells were lysed in RLT buffer and RNA was extracted with DNase-treated RNeasy Micro or Mini kits, depending on cell number. Each cell subset was processed separately to prevent cross-contamination, with patient and healthy donor samples processed together. TCRB sequences were amplified from cDNA with the immunoSEQ multiplex PCR, producing 87-bp fragments spanning the CDR3 region. Amplicons were sequenced on the Illumina HiSeq platform. The study's own analysis went as follows. PCR bias was computationally corrected using synthetic template baselines, reads within Hamming distance 2 were collapsed, and singletons that could not be merged were discarded. Reads were aligned against IMGT to assign V, D and J genes, CDR3 length and insertions or deletions at six rearrangement sites. Within each subset, clonotype counts were normalized to sorted cell number, after which true diversity and Gini coefficients were computed with the tcR R package. The overlap coefficient, calculated on TCRB nucleotide sequences, was used to quantify repertoire sharing. TCRdb took this table from immuneACCESS and kept in-frame rearrangements with V and J called. Such tables lack part of the clones; where checked against another copy, unresolved V genes explain under half of the gap, and the rest is unexplained. V and J calls and clone size are those listed in that table; D and trimming were worked out from the DNA. This sample gives 120,000 to 150,000 clones in total; under 60% of them show up just once. The ten largest clones represent roughly 0.43% of the sample.

This sample is part of a study of beta chain features in type 1 diabetes (dated by TCRdb to about 2018). Describing the broader study: No differences in mean age, gender distribution, total cell number or subset yield were found between patients and healthy donors. A total of over 90,000,000 sorted cells were examined across all samples, and a strong correlation was observed between cell number per subset and RNA yield. In the study, TCRB repertoires of sorted circulating CD4+ T cell subsets from recently diagnosed type 1 diabetes patients were compared with those of matched healthy donors. Whereas all 30 or so donors provided naive and central memory subsets, regulatory and stem cell-like memory subsets were isolated from just 8 patients and roughly 8 healthy donors. Summary of the overall study and its limitations: Because cDNA rather than genomic DNA was sequenced, highly expressing activated cells could have been over-represented, although no difference in activation and CD3 levels was found between groups. In all four CD4+ subsets, TCRB CDR3 length was moderately but significantly shorter in type 1 diabetes patients. Shorter templates might have been favored by PCR, but patient and control samples were amplified and corrected together, so both groups would have been affected equally by any skew. Naive, central memory and regulatory TCRB repertoires appeared to be more alike among patients than among healthy donors. Because small numbers of individuals were included in the HLA sub-analyses, any influence of HLA type on TCRB rearrangement was left unresolved. At VDJ recombination sites, patients with type 1 diabetes made fewer insertions and deleted more nucleotides, a pattern implying thymic rearrangement abnormalities.

The sequenced sample was Tregs from blood. Taken with the paper, the label for cell subset or site translates to: regulatory CD4+ T cells. The sequence was collected from a man aged 18 to 29 in good health.

The nucleotide sequence reads TGCGCCAGCAGCTTGAATGGGGGGACCCCGAACCATAATTCACCCCTCCACTTT. Translated, this is CASSLNGGTPNHNSPLHF. The rearrangement joined TRBV5-1 to TRBJ1-6; the best D guess is TRBD1, with 5 bases matching. CDR1 SGHRS and CDR2 YFSETQ were looked up in the germline V gene. The trim is 1 base for V and 5 bases for J, with a gap of 19 bases between the germline ends. There are 18 amino acids in the CDR3, from cysteine to phenylalanine inclusive. Only the CDR3 part of the read is kept: 54 bases, read in frame from the first base.